Following are 32 T cell receptor beta chains from one sample sequenced in a study of T cells in localized non-small cell lung cancer. Assay: immunoSEQ multiplex PCR; the TCRdb copy retains only in-frame clones and omits some. The data hold around 41,000 clones, with roughly 86% observed a single time. The source material was peripheral blood, sampled before any cancer treatment. These receptors were obtained from a woman between 18 and 55 years old with stage III lung adenocarcinoma.

The gene calls are TRBV7-3 and TRBJ1-1; weak D call: TRBD1 (6 bases). The V end lost 2 bases, the J end lost 4 bases, and 8 bases lay between the germline ends. This CDR3 has 13 amino acids. Germline V lookup: CDR1 SGHTA, CDR2 FQGTGA. The CDR3 is CASSLWGRTEAFF. The CDR3, as DNA: TGTGCCAGCAGCTTATGGGGGCGCACTGAAGCTTTCTTT.

This rearrangement joins TRBV7-2 to TRBJ1-3; D unclear. The V gene lost 3 bases and the J gene lost 0 bases, with 9 bases spanning the gap. CDR3 length equals 15 residues. Germline V gene data show CDR1 as SGHTA and CDR2 as FQGNSA. Here the CDR3 reads CASSFILDSGNTIYF. The CDR3 nucleotides read TGTGCCAGCAGCTTTATACTAGACTCTGGAAACACCATATATTTT.

The chain couples TRBV19 to TRBJ2-2; 7 bases are shared with TRBD1. Germline-derived CDR1 and CDR2 are LNHDA and SQIVND (reference sequence). V gave up 1 base and J gave up 0 bases; unmatched junction bases: 2. The CDR3 is 16 residues long. For the CDR3, the DNA is TGTGCCAGTAGTATAGCGCAGGGGGCGAACACCGGGGAGCTGTTTTTT. It encodes CASSIAQGANTGELFF.

The V call is TRBV14, the J call TRBJ2-1; 7 positions agree with TRBD2. Germline CDR1 reads SGHDN; CDR2 reads FVKESK. This CDR3 spans 16 amino acids. The V gene end was trimmed by 1 base and the J gene end by 5 bases; junction bases not matched to a gene: 8. The CDR3 DNA reads as TGTGCCAGCAGCCAAGTCCGAGCGGCGGGAGACAATGAGCAGTTCTTC. Translated, it gives CASSQVRAAGDNEQFF.

This CDR3 reads CASSPQRAADTQYF. The CDR3 nucleotides are TGTGCCAGCTCACCACAACGGGCCGCGGATACGCAGTATTTT. The chain couples TRBV18 to TRBJ2-3; D gene unclear. The CDR3 is made up of 14 amino acids. V lost 1 base to trimming and J lost 6 bases, with 11 bases between them. The germline gives CDR1 KGHSH, CDR2 LQKENI.

The chain carries TRBV4-1 and TRBJ2-6; 9 positions agree with TRBD1. CDR3 length equals 18 residues. J lost 4 bases, V lost 8 bases, and 15 bases had no gene match. The V gene's germline CDR1 is MGHRA and CDR2 YSYEKL. The CDR3 reads CASQGWDRDPNGANVLTF. As DNA, the CDR3 is TGCGCCAGCCAAGGCTGGGACAGGGATCCGAACGGGGCCAACGTCCTGACTTTC.

This clone was counted a few times. The J gene is TRBJ1-2, the V gene TRBV10-3; 7 bases fit TRBD1. The CDR3 is 16 amino acids. Germline V lookup: CDR1 ENHRY, CDR2 SYGVKD. V dropped 6 bases and J dropped 3; count of bases not matched to a gene: 13. The CDR3 sequence is CAISGQGGLGDYGYTF. The CDR3 nucleotides are TGTGCCATCAGCGGCCAAGGGGGCCTCGGCGACTATGGCTACACCTTC.

The chain links TRBV25-1 to TRBJ1-6, with D hard to call. Germline V gene sequence: CDR1 MGHDK, CDR2 SYGVNS. Trimming removed 6 bases from V and 8 bases from J, with 14 bases in between. This CDR3 contains 14 residues. CDR3 amino acids: CASSPKQNYSPLHF. CDR3 DNA: TGTGCCAGCAGCCCGAAGCAGAACTATTCACCCCTCCACTTT.

V usage is TRBV6-1 and J usage is TRBJ1-5, with D possibly matching TRBD1 (5 bases). In germline, CDR1 is MNHNS, CDR2 SASEGT. This CDR3 has 14 amino acids. V shed 7 bases and J shed 2 bases, with 12 bases lying between them. CDR3 region: CASTAGDGNQPQHF. The DNA of the CDR3 is TGTGCCAGCACGGCGGGGGATGGCAATCAGCCCCAGCATTTT.

This chain connects TRBV27 to TRBJ2-3; 10 nucleotides match TRBD2. Germline loops: CDR1 MNHEY, CDR2 SMNVEV (reference sequence). The trim removed 3 bases at V and 3 bases at J, leaving 18 bases unmatched. This CDR3 has 20 amino acids. The CDR3 DNA follows: TGTGCCAGCAGTTTGCCCCGGCTAGCGGGGGAGTTTGGGGTGACAGATACGCAGTATTTT. Protein product: CASSLPRLAGEFGVTDTQYF.

The chain has TRBV7-6 and TRBJ2-1, with D tentatively TRBD2 (5 bases). V lost 5 bases and J lost 0, with 17 bases in between. The germline gives CDR1 SGHVS, CDR2 FNYEAQ. The CDR3 runs to 17 residues. CDR3 sequence (DNA): TGTGCCAGCAGCCCCTGGGGTCCAGCGGACTCCTACAATGAGCAGTTCTTC. This sequence encodes CASSPWGPADSYNEQFF.

The gene calls are TRBV19 and TRBJ2-7; tentative D call: TRBD1 (6 bases). From germline, CDR1 is LNHDA and CDR2 SQIVND (reference sequence). With 6 bases removed from V and 0 bases from J, the gap between germline ends came to 12 bases. The CDR3 spans 14 residues. CDR3 in DNA: TGTGCCAGTAGGTGGGACACTTACTCCTACGAGCAGTACTTC. Protein: CASRWDTYSYEQYF.

The CDR3 bases are TGTGCCAGCAGCTTGTCAGGGACAGGGGTGAGCTACGAGCAGTACTTC. Residues: CASSLSGTGVSYEQYF. This chain joins TRBV5-4 and TRBJ2-7, with 10 positions matching TRBD1. This CDR3 region has 16 residues. V gave up 1 base and J gave up 3 bases; unmatched junction bases: 7. Germline V gene lookup returns CDR1 SGHNT and CDR2 YYREEE (reference sequence). Full variable domain (outside the CDR3, taken from reference TRBV5-4 and TRBJ2-7): ETGVTQSPTHLIKTRGQQVTLRCSSQSGHNTVSWYQQALGQGPQFIFQYYREEENGRGNFPPRFSGLQFPNYSSELNVNALELDDSALYLCASSLSGTGVSYEQYFGPGTRLTVT.

The V and J genes are TRBV7-3 and TRBJ2-4, with D possibly being TRBD1 or TRBD2 (5 bases each). Germline V gene lookup returns CDR1 SGHTA and CDR2 FQGTGA. The ends were cut back, 3 bases at V and 0 bases at J, with 21 bases in the middle. The CDR3 consists of 19 residues. The CDR3 sequence is CASSFQVGDPQLAKNIQYF. Written as DNA, the CDR3 is TGTGCCAGCAGCTTCCAGGTTGGGGACCCCCAGCTAGCCAAAAACATTCAGTACTTC.

The rearrangement joins TRBV7-8 to TRBJ1-1, with D possibly matching TRBD1 (5 bases). The CDR3 runs 15 residues. V lost 0 bases, J lost 8 bases, and 16 bases lay in between. CDR1 is SGHVS, CDR2 FQNEAQ, per germline. The chain's CDR3 is CASSLAQGLLAEAFF. The DNA of the CDR3 is TGTGCCAGCAGCTTAGCTCAGGGTTTGTTGGCCGAAGCTTTCTTT.

The chain uses TRBV6-5 and TRBJ2-7, with 8 bases identical to TRBD1. V was clipped by 2 bases and J by 2 bases; unmatched bases: 5. This CDR3 region has 15 residues. From germline, CDR1 is MNHEY and CDR2 SVGAGI. The CDR3 is CASSYVQGAAYEQYF. CDR3 DNA sequence: TGTGCCAGCAGTTACGTTCAGGGGGCAGCCTACGAGCAGTACTTC.

The chain links TRBV11-2 to TRBJ1-1; no firm D call. The CDR3 is 13 amino acids. Between the trimmed V and J ends, which lost 5 bases and 0 bases, there was a span of 7 bases. The germline V gene encodes CDR1 SGHAT and CDR2 FQNNGV. The CDR3, as DNA: TGTGCCAGCAGCCCGATAATGAACACTGAAGCTTTCTTT. This encodes CASSPIMNTEAFF.

J is TRBJ2-7 and V is TRBV14; D is tentatively TRBD1 or TRBD2 (5 bases each). The CDR3 loop spans 18 amino acids. The V end was cut by 2 bases, the J end by 5 bases, with 25 bases between. CDR1 SGHDN and CDR2 FVKESK come from the germline V gene. The CDR3 sequence is CASSQRRLTGTSVDEQYF. DNA for the CDR3: TGTGCCAGCAGCCAAAGAAGGTTGACCGGGACCTCGGTCGACGAGCAGTACTTC.

The chain carries TRBV14 and TRBJ2-7; 15 positions agree with TRBD2. Per the germline V gene, CDR1 is SGHDN and CDR2 is FVKESK. This CDR3 spans 18 amino acids. Trimming removed 3 bases from V and 3 bases from J; junction bases left unmatched: 9. The DNA of the CDR3 is TGTGCCAGCAGCCAGGGACTAGCGGGGGGCCCGAAAGGCTACGAGCAGTACTTC. Encoded protein: CASSQGLAGGPKGYEQYF.

The J gene is TRBJ1-2, the V gene TRBV6-1; TRBD1 is a possible D gene (6 bases). Germline CDR1 is MNHNS and CDR2 is SASEGT. The CDR3 is made up of 12 amino acids. Trimming removed 7 bases at V and 4 bases at J, with 10 bases between. The CDR3 nucleotides are TGTGCCAGCACCTCAGGGGTCTATGGCTACACCTTC. Encoded protein: CASTSGVYGYTF.

The CDR3 loop reads CASSEAQRGRYTF. Written as DNA, the CDR3 is TGTGCCAGCAGTGAAGCGCAGAGGGGACGCTACACCTTC. The chain couples TRBV2 to TRBJ1-2; TRBD1 might be the D (5 bases). CDR3 length: 13 amino acids. The V end lost 0 bases, the J end lost 9 bases, and 11 bases lay between the germline ends. Per the germline V gene, CDR1 is SNHLY and CDR2 is FYNNEI.

The rearrangement links TRBV6-5 to TRBJ2-1; possible D gene TRBD1, 6 bases. The V and J ends lost 2 bases and 7 bases respectively, with 15 bases between them. Germline assignment: CDR1 MNHEY and CDR2 SVGAGI. CDR3 length equals 15 residues. The CDR3 sequence: CASSYRQANSNEQFF. CDR3 sequence (DNA): TGTGCCAGCAGTTACCGACAGGCGAATAGTAATGAGCAGTTCTTC.

The V and J genes are TRBV5-1 and TRBJ1-2, with 10 bases fitting TRBD1. Germline V gives CDR1 SGHRS, CDR2 YFSETQ. The CDR3 consists of 14 residues. Losses at the gene ends were 5 bases for V and 6 bases for J; bases not matched to a gene: 7. The CDR3 loop is CASSSSGTGDGYTF. CDR3 bases: TGCGCCAGCAGTTCGTCCGGGACAGGGGATGGCTACACCTTC. The full variable domain, with the rest looked up from reference TRBV5-1 and TRBJ1-2, is KAGVTQTPRYLIKTRGQQVTLSCSPISGHRSVSWYQQTPGQGLQFLFEYFSETQRNKGNFPGRFSGRQFSNSRSEMNVSTLELGDSALYLCASSSSGTGDGYTFGSGTRLTVV.

The rearrangement links TRBV9 to TRBJ1-3; 7 nucleotides agree with TRBD1. The CDR3 is made up of 17 amino acids. V gave up 0 bases and J gave up 0 bases; unmatched junction bases: 6. CDR1 and CDR2 from the germline V gene are SGDLS and YYNGEE. In DNA, the CDR3 is TGTGCCAGCAGCGTAGGTCAAGGACAGGTCTCTGGAAACACCATATATTTT. It specifies CASSVGQGQVSGNTIYF.

This clone was detected only once. The chain uses TRBV18 and TRBJ1-2, with 8 bases aligning to TRBD1. In germline, CDR1 is KGHSH, CDR2 LQKENI. This CDR3 contains 12 residues. V lost 6 bases, J lost 7 bases, and 4 bases stayed unmatched. Here the CDR3 DNA reads TGTGCCAGCTCTCCAGACAGGGGTGGCTACACCTTC. It translates to CASSPDRGGYTF.

The chain couples TRBV2 to TRBJ2-2; 9 bases align to TRBD1. Trimming cost V 6 bases and J 4 bases; bases outside gene matches: 6. There are 15 residues in the CDR3. CDR1 is SNHLY and CDR2 is FYNNEI in the germline V gene. CDR3 region: CASSPGTGRTGELFF. The CDR3 DNA reads TGTGCCAGCAGCCCTGGGACAGGGCGCACCGGGGAGCTGTTTTTT.

This chain connects TRBV5-1 to TRBJ1-4; the D gene is possibly TRBD1 (5 bases). Trimming removed 4 bases from V and 7 bases from J, with 14 bases in between. Germline V CDR1 and CDR2: SGHRS, YFSETQ. The CDR3 loop spans 14 amino acids. CDR3 DNA sequence: TGCGCCAGCAGCCTACAGGTCCGGGGTGAAAAACTGTTTTTT. It codes for CASSLQVRGEKLFF.

The J gene is TRBJ2-7, the V gene TRBV6-5; 8 bases fit TRBD1. The ends lost 3 bases at V and 3 bases at J; junction bases unmatched: 7. In germline, CDR1 is MNHEY, CDR2 SVGAGI. The CDR3 spans 15 residues. The CDR3 nucleotides are TGTGCCAGCAGTTATGGGACAGGCCTAGGCTACGAGCAGTACTTC. Translation: CASSYGTGLGYEQYF.

The gene calls are TRBV5-1 and TRBJ2-3; possible D gene TRBD2, 7 bases. Germline values: CDR1 SGHRS, CDR2 YFSETQ. The V end was cut by 7 bases, the J end by 6 bases, with 18 bases between. This CDR3 comprises 14 residues. The CDR3 reads CASSRPGEGDTQYF. CDR3 DNA sequence: TGCGCCAGCTCGCGGCCAGGGGAGGGGGATACGCAGTATTTT.

The chain has TRBV19 and TRBJ1-2; possibly TRBD1 for D (6 bases). In germline, CDR1 is LNHDA, CDR2 SQIVND (reference sequence). The V end was cut by 7 bases, the J end by 4 bases, with 22 bases between. This CDR3 has 16 amino acids. The DNA of the CDR3 is TGTGCCAGTAAAGTCTCGGACAGCACCCTGGCCTATGGCTACACCTTC. This encodes CASKVSDSTLAYGYTF.

The V gene is TRBV25-1, the J gene TRBJ2-6; the D is unclear. In germline, CDR1 is MGHDK, CDR2 SYGVNS. Trimming took 10 bases from V and 1 from J, leaving 11 bases between them. The CDR3 totals 14 residues. CDR3 protein: CATRASSGANVLTF. CDR3 DNA sequence: TGTGCCACCCGAGCTTCGTCTGGGGCCAACGTCCTGACTTTC.

The rearrangement uses TRBV6-1 and TRBJ2-7, with TRBD2 identical over 10 bases. V shed 0 bases and J 6 bases; nucleotides not matched to a gene: 5. Germline assignment: CDR1 MNHNS and CDR2 SASEGT. This CDR3 comprises 15 residues. CDR3 DNA sequence: TGTGCCAGCAGTGAAGCGGCTAGCGGGGGAATCGAGCAGTACTTC. It encodes CASSEAASGGIEQYF.